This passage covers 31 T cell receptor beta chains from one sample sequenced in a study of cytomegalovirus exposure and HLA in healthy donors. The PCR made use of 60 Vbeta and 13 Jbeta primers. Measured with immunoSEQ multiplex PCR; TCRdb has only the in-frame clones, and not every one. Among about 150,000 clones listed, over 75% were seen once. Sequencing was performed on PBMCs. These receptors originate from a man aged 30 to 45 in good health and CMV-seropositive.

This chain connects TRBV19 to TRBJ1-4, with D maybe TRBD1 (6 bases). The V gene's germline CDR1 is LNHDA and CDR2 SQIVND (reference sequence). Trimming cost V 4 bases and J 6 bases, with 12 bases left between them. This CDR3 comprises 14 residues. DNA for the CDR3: TGTGCCAGTAGTACCGGGACACTCGATGAAAAACTGTTTTTT. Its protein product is CASSTGTLDEKLFF.

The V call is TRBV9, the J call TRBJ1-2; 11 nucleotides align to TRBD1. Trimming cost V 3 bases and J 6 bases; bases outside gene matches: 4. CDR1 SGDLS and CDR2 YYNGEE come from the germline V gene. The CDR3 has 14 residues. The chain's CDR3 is CASSARTGGHGYTF. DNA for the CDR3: TGTGCCAGCAGCGCCCGGACAGGGGGCCATGGCTACACCTTC.

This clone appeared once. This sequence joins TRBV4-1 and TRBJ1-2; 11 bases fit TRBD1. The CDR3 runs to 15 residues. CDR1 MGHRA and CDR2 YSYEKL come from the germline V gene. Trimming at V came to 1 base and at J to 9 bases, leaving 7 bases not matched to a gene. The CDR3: CASSQVGTGGRSYTF. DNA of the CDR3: TGCGCCAGCAGCCAAGTTGGGACAGGGGGTAGGAGCTACACCTTC.

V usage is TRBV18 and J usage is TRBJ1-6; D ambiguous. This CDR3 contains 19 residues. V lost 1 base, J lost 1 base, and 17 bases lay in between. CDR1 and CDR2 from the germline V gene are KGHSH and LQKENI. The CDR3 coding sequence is TGTGCCAGCTCACCACTCGCAAATACGTTGCGGTCCTATAATTCACCCCTCCACTTT. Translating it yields CASSPLANTLRSYNSPLHF.

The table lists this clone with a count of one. The CDR3 is CASSYSTLYTGELFF. Written as DNA, the CDR3 is TGTGCCAGCAGTTACTCGACACTGTATACCGGGGAGCTGTTTTTT. The chain combines TRBV6-5 with TRBJ2-2; D is unclear. The CDR3 totals 15 residues. V lost 0 bases and J 5 bases, leaving 10 bases between the germline ends. Germline V gene sequence: CDR1 MNHEY, CDR2 SVGAGI.

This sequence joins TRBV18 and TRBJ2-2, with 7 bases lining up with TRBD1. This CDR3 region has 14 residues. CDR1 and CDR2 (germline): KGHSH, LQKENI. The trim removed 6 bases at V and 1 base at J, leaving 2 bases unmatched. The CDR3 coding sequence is TGTGCCAGCTCGTGGGACAGGAACACCGGGGAGCTGTTTTTT. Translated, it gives CASSWDRNTGELFF. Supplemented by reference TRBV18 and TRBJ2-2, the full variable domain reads NAGVMQNPRHLVRRRGQEARLRCSPMKGHSHVYWYRQLPEEGLKFMVYLQKENIIDESGMPKERFSAEFPKEGPSILRIQQVVRGDSAAYFCASSWDRNTGELFFGEGSRLTVL.

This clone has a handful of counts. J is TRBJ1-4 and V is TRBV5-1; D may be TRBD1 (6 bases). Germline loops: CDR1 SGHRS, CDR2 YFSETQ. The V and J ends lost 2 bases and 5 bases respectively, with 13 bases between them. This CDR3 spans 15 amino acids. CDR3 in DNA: TGCGCCAGCAGCTTTGACAGGCCCAAGAATGAAAAACTGTTTTTT. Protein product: CASSFDRPKNEKLFF. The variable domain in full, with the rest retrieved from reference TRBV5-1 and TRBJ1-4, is KAGVTQTPRYLIKTRGQQVTLSCSPISGHRSVSWYQQTPGQGLQFLFEYFSETQRNKGNFPGRFSGRQFSNSRSEMNVSTLELGDSALYLCASSFDRPKNEKLFFGSGTQLSVL.

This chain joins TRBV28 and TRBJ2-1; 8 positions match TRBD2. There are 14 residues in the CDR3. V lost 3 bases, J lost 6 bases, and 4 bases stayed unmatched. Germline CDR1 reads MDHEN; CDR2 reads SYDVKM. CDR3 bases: TGTGCCAGCAGTTTTGCGGGGGGCCTCAATGAGCAGTTCTTC. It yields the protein CASSFAGGLNEQFF. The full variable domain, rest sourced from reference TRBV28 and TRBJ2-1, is DVKVTQSSRYLVKRTGEKVFLECVQDMDHENMFWYRQDPGLGLRLIYFSYDVKMKEKGDIPEGYSVSREKKERFSLILESASTNQTSMYLCASSFAGGLNEQFFGPGTRLTVL.

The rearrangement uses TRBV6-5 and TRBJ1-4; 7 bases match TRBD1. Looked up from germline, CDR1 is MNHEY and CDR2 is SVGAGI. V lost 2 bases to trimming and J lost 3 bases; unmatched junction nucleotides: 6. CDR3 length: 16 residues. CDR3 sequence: CASSYAFGQANEKLFF. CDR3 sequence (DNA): TGTGCCAGCAGTTACGCTTTCGGACAGGCTAATGAAAAACTGTTTTTT.

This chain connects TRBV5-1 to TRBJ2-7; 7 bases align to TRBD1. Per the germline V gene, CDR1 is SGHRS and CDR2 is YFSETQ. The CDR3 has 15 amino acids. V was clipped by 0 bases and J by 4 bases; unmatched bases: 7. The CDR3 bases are TGCGCCAGCAGCTTGGCCAAGGGGGCAAGGTACGAGCAGTACTTC. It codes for CASSLAKGARYEQYF.

CDR3 sequence: CAFPGWEWNTGELFF. The CDR3 DNA follows: TGTGCCTTCCCGGGGTGGGAGTGGAACACCGGGGAGCTGTTTTTT. The chain has TRBV5-8 and TRBJ2-2; D is perhaps TRBD2 (5 bases). Trimming removed 10 bases at V and 1 base at J, with 17 bases between. The CDR3 consists of 15 residues. Germline V CDR1 and CDR2: SGHTS, YDEGEE. The whole variable domain, filled in from reference TRBV5-8 and TRBJ2-2, reads EAGVTQSPTHLIKTRGQQATLRCSPISGHTSVYWYQQALGLGLQFLLWYDEGEERNRGNFPPRFSGRQFPNYSSELNVNALELEDSALYLCAFPGWEWNTGELFFGEGSRLTVL.

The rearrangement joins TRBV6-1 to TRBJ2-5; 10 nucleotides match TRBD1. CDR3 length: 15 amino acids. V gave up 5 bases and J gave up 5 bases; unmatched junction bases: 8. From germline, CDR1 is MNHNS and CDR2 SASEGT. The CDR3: CASSLRGDRGETQYF. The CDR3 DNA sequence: TGTGCCAGCAGTCTAAGGGGGGACAGGGGTGAGACCCAGTACTTC.

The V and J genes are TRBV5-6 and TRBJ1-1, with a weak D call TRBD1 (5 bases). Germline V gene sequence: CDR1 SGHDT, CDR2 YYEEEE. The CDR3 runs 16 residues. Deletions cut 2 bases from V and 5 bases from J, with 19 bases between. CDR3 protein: CASSLGQGLRGTEAFF. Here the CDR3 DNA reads TGTGCCAGCAGCTTAGGCCAAGGGCTAAGGGGTACTGAAGCTTTCTTT.

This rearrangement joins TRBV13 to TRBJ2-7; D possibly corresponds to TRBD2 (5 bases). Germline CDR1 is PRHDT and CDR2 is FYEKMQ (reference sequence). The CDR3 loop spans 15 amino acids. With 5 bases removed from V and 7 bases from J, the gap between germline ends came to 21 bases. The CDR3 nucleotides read TGTGCCAGCAGCCCCCGTCCGAGCGGAGGCGGGGAGCAGTACTTC. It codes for CASSPRPSGGGEQYF.

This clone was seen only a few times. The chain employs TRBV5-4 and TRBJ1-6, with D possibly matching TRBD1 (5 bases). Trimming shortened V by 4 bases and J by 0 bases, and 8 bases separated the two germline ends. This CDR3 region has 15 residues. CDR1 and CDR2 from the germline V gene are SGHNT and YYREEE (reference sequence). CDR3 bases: TGTGCCAGCAGCACAGGTTCCTCCTATAATTCACCCCTCCACTTT. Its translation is CASSTGSSYNSPLHF.

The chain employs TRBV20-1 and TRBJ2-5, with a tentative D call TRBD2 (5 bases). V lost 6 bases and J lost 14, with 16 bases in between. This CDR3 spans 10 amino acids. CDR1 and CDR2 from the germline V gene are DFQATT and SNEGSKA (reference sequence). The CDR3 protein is CSAHDLLDYF. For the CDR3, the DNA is TGCAGTGCGCACGACCTACTAGATTACTTC.

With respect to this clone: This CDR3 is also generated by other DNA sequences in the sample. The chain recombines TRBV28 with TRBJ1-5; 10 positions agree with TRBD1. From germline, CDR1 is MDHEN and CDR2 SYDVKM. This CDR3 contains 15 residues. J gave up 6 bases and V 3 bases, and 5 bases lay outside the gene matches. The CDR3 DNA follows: TGTGCCAGCAGTTTGACAGGGGGCGGGGGTCAGCCCCAGCATTTT. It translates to CASSLTGGGGQPQHF.

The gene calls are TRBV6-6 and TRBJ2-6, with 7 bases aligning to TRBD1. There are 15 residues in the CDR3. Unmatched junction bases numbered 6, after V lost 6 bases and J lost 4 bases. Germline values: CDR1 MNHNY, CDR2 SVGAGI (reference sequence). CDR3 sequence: CASRSTGPGANVLTF. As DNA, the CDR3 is TGTGCCAGCAGATCGACAGGGCCCGGGGCCAACGTCCTGACTTTC.

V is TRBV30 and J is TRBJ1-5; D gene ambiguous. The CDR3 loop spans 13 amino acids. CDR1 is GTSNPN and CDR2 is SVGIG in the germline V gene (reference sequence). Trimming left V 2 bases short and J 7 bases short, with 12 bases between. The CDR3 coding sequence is TGTGCCTGGAGTAGTGTGGGGAGGCAGCCCCAGCATTTT. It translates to CAWSSVGRQPQHF.

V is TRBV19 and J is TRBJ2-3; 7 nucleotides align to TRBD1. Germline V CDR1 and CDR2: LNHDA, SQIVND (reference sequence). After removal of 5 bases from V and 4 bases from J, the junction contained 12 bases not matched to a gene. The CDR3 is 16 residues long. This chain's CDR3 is CASSPDLTGKADTQYF. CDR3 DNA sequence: TGTGCCAGTAGTCCGGACCTGACAGGGAAGGCAGATACGCAGTATTTT.

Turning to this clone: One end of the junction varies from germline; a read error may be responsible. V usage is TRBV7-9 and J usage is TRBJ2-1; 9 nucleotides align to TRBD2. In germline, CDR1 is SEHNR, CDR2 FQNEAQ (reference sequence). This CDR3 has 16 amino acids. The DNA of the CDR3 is TGTTCCAGCAGCTTAGCGGGGACTAGCCGAAACAATGAGCAGTTCTTC. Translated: CSSSLAGTSRNNEQFF. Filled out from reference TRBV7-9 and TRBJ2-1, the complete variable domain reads DTGVSQNPRHKITKRGQNVTFRCDPISEHNRLYWYRQTLGQGPEFLTYFQNEAQLEKSRLLSDRFSAERPKGSFSTLEIQRTEQGDSAMYLCSSSLAGTSRNNEQFFGPGTRLTVL.

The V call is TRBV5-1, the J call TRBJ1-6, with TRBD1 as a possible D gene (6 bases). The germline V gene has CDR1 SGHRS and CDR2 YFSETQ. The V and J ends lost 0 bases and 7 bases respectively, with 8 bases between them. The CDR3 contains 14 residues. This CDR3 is CASSLGQENSPLHF. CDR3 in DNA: TGCGCCAGCAGCTTGGGACAGGAAAATTCACCCCTCCACTTT.

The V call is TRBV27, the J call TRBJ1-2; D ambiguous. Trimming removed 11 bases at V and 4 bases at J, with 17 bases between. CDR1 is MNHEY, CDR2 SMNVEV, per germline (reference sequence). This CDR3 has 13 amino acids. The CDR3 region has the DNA TGTGCCTACGTCGAGGCTAGAGTCTATGGCTACACCTTC. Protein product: CAYVEARVYGYTF.

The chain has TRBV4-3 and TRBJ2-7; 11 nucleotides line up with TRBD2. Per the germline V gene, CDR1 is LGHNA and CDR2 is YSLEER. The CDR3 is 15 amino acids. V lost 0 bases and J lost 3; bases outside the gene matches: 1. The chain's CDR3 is CASSQDLAGGYEQYF. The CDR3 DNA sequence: TGCGCCAGCAGCCAAGATCTAGCGGGGGGCTACGAGCAGTACTTC.

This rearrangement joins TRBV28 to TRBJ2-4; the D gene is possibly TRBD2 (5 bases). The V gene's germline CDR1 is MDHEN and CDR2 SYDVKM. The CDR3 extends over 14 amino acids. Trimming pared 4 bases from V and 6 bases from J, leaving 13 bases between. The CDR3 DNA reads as TGTGCCAGCAGTTCCCCTGGCGGAGGAAACATTCAGTACTTC. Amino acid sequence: CASSSPGGGNIQYF.

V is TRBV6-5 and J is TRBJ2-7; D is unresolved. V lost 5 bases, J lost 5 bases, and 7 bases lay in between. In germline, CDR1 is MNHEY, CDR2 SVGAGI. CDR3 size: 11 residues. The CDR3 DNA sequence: TGTGCCAGCAGTACCCGGGACGAGCAGTACTTC. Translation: CASSTRDEQYF.

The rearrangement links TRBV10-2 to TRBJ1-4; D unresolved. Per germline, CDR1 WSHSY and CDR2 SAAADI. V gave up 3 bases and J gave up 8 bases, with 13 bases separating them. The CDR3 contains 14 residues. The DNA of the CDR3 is TGCGCCAGCAGTGATTATGGCGGAGGGGAAAAACTGTTTTTT. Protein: CASSDYGGGEKLFF.

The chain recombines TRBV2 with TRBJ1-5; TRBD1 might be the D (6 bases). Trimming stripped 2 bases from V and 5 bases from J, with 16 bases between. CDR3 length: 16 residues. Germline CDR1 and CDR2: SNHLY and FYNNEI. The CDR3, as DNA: TGTGCCAGCAGTGAAAGGACCGGGACATGGGATCAGCCCCAGCATTTT. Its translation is CASSERTGTWDQPQHF.

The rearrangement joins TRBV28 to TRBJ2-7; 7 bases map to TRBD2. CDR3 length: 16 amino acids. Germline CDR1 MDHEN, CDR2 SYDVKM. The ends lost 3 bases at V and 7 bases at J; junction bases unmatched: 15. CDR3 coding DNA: TGTGCCAGCAGTTTCCGAATTCGGGGGGATAGTCGAGAGCAGTACTTC. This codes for CASSFRIRGDSREQYF.

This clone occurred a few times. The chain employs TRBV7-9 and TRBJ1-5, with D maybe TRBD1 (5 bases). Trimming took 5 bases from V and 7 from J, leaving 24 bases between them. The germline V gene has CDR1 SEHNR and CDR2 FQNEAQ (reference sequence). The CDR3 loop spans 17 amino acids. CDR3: CASSPIPPGGFRQPQHF. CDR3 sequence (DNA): TGTGCCAGCAGCCCCATCCCTCCCGGGGGGTTCAGGCAGCCCCAGCATTTT.

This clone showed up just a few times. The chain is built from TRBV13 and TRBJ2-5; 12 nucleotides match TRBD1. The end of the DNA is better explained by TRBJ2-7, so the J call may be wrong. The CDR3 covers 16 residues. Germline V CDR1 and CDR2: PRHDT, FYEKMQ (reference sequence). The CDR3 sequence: CASSPRPGQGAHEQYF. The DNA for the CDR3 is TGTGCCAGCAGCCCGAGACCGGGACAGGGGGCTCACGAGCAGTACTTC.